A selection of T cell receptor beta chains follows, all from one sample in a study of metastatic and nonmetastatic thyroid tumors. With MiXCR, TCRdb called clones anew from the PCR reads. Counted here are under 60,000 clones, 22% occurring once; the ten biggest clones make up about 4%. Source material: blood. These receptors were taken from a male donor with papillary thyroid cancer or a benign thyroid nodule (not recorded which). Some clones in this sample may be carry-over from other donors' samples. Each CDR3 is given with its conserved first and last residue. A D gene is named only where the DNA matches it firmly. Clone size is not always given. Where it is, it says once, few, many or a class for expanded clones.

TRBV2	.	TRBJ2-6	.	TGTGCCAGCTCGCGTGAGGGGCCAGGGGCCAACGTCCTGACTTTC	CASSREGPGANVLTF
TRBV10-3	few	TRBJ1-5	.	TGTGCCATCAGTGACAGAATCAATCAGCCCCAGCATTTT	CAISDRINQPQHF
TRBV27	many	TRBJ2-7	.	TGCGCCAGCGGGTTAGCGGCCGACTCCTACGAGCAGTACTTC	CASGLAADSYEQYF
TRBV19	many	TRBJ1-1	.	TGTGCCAGTAGTATAGCGGCAGCCACTGAAGCTTTCTTT	CASSIAAATEAFF
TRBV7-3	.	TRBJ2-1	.	TGTGCCAGCATGTCAAGGGTCATCAATGAGCAGTTCTTC	CASMSRVINEQFF
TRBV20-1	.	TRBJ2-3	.	TGCAGTGCACGGGAGGGGGCTTCTACAGATACGCAGTATTTT	CSAREGASTDTQYF
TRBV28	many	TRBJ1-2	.	TGTGCCAGCCTCCGACGGGGTGGCTATGGCTACACCTTC	CASLRRGGYGYTF
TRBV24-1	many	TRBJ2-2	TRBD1	TGTGCCACCAGTGTTACAGGGGGCACCGGGGAGCTGTTTTTT	CATSVTGGTGELFF
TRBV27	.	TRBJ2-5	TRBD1	TGTGCCAGCAGTTTAATTCCCGGACAGGAGTACTTC	CASSLIPGQEYF
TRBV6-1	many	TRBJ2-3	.	TGTGCCAGCAGTCCCTCGACAGGCGCAGATACGCAGTATTTT	CASSPSTGADTQYF
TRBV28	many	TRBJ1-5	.	TGTGCCAGCAGGATCCATAGCAATCAGCCCCAGCATTTT	CASRIHSNQPQHF
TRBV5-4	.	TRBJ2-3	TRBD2	TGTGCCAGCAGCGTTAGACTAGCGGGAGGCACAGATACGCAGTATTTT	CASSVRLAGGTDTQYF
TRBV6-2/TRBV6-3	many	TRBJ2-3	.	TGTGCCAGCAGGCGCCCTGGAGGACCAGATACGCAGTATTTT	CASRRPGGPDTQYF
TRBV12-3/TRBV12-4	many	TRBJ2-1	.	TGTGCCAGCAGGCGATCCTGGACTCCCAATGAGCAGTTCTTC	CASRRSWTPNEQFF
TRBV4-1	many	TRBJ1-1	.	TGCGCCAGCAGCCCGCGACCGAAGGGGTTTGACACTGAAGCTTTCTTT	CASSPRPKGFDTEAFF
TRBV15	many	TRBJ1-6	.	TGTGCCACCAGCAGAGGGATAGGGGATTCACCCCTCCACTTT	CATSRGIGDSPLHF
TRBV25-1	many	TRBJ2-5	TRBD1	TGTGCCAGCAGTCCTCGTGGGACAGCACAAGAGACCCAGTACTTC	CASSPRGTAQETQYF
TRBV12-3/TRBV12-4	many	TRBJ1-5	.	TGTGCCAGCAGTTTAGGGCAGGCCGATCAGCCCCAGCATTTT	CASSLGQADQPQHF
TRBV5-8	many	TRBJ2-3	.	TGTGCCAGCAGCTTGGAAGGTGTCGCAGATACGCAGTATTTT	CASSLEGVADTQYF
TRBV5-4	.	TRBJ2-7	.	TGTGCCAGCAGCCCGGACATCTCCTACGAGCAGTACTTC	CASSPDISYEQYF
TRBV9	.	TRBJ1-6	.	TGTGCCAGCAGCGTAACTGGGGGCGCAAATTCACCCCTCCACTTT	CASSVTGGANSPLHF
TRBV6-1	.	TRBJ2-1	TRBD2	TGTGCCAGCAGCAAACTGGGCGGGAGCGGTAATGAGCAGTTCTTC	CASSKLGGSGNEQFF
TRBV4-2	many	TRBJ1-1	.	TGTGCCAGCAGCCAAGAGGGCCCGGGGTCGAACACTGAAGCTTTCTTT	CASSQEGPGSNTEAFF
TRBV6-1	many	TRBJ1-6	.	TGTGCGCGCCCCGTGAGGGGTCAGTATAATTCACCCCTCCACTTT	CARPVRGQYNSPLHF
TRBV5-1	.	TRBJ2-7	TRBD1	TGCGCCAGCAGCTCCCCGGGACAGGGCACCTACGAGCAGTACTTC	CASSSPGQGTYEQYF
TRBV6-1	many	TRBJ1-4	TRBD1	TGTGCCAGCAGTGATTCAACAGGGGGCAGTGAAAAACTGTTTTTT	CASSDSTGGSEKLFF